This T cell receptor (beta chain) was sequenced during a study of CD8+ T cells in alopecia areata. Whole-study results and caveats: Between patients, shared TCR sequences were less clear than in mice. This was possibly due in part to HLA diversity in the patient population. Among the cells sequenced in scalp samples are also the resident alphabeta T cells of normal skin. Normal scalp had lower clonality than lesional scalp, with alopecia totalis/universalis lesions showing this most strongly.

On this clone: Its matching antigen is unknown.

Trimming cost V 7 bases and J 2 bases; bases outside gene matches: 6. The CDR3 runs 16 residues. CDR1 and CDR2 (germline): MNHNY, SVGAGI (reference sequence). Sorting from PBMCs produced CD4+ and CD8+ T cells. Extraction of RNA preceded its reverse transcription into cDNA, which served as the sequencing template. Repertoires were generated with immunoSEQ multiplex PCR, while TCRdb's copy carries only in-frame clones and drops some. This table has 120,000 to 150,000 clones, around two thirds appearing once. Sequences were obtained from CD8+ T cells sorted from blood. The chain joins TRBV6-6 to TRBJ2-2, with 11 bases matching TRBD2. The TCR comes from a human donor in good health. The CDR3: CASTPGLADNTGELFF. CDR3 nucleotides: TGTGCCAGCACCCCGGGACTAGCGGACAACACCGGGGAGCTGTTTTTT.